The 3 T cell receptor delta chains below come from one sample, sequenced in a study of delta chains in infants with herpesvirus infections. PBMC RNA was reverse transcribed using gamma-chain- and delta-chain-specific primers. TCRdb re-called clones from the RT-PCR reads using CATT. The repertoire holds over 1,500 delta-chain clones, with about 30% as singletons. The source was peripheral blood, collected at time point 3 of longitudinal follow-up. All receptors come from a human donor who was a Ugandan infant, either HIV-exposed or HIV-unexposed (not recorded which).

By share, this clone ranks as large. The chain links TRDV3 to TRDJ1; 8 bases match TRDD3. CDR3 size: 19 residues. Germline CDR1 is TVYSNPD and CDR2 is GDNSRS (reference sequence). V was clipped by 3 bases and J by 3 bases; unmatched bases: 24. The CDR3 DNA reads TGTGCCTTAGACTTCCCCTCCCTGGGGGAAGGGGTGATCGCCGATAAACTCATCTTT. Translating gives CALDFPSLGEGVIADKLIF.

This chain joins TRAV38-2/DV8 and TRDJ1, with TRDD3 matching 13 bases. After removal of 4 bases from V and 5 bases from J, the junction contained 20 bases not matched to a gene. The germline V gene encodes CDR1 TSESDYY and CDR2 QEAYKQQN. The CDR3 is made up of 20 amino acids. CDR3 sequence: CAYRGAFLTVLGDTRDKLIF. The CDR3 nucleotides are TGTGCTTATAGGGGTGCCTTCCTAACAGTACTGGGGGATACGCGAGATAAACTCATCTTT.

V is TRDV2 and J is TRDJ2, with 10 nucleotides matching TRDD3. The junction had 0 bases not matched to a gene; V was cut back by 1 base and J by 5 bases. The CDR3 has 14 amino acids. Germline-derived CDR1 and CDR2 are GEAIGNYY and EKD. In DNA, the CDR3 is TGTGCCTGTGACACACTGGGGGATACAGCACAACTCTTCTTT. This gives the protein CACDTLGDTAQLFF.